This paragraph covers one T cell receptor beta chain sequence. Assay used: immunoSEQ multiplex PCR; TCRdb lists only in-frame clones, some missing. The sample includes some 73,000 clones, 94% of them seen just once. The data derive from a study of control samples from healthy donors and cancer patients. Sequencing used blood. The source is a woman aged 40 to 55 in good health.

The CDR3 region is CASSQAEKLFF. The CDR3 region has the DNA TGTGCCAGCAGCCAAGCCGAAAAACTGTTTTTT. The V and J genes are TRBV3-1 (or the pseudogene TRBV3-2) and TRBJ1-4; D is ambiguous. Germline CDR1 and CDR2: LGHDT and YNNKEL (reference sequence). There are 11 residues in the CDR3. V lost 1 base and J lost 8, with 2 bases in between.